These 19 T cell receptor beta chains came from one sample sequenced in a study of tumor and adjacent non-tumor tissue in lung cancer. A modified ARM-PCR protocol with three rounds of nested PCR amplified TCRbeta. In TCRdb, the multiplex PCR reads were re-called with MiXCR into one record per CDR3 protein. This table has about 85,000 distinct CDR3 sequences, around two thirds appearing once. This sample's RNA came from whole unsorted tissue. The sequencing sample was made of lung tumor tissue. These receptors originate from a man aged 65 to 85 with non-small cell lung cancer.

This clonotype was found many times. The J gene is TRBJ2-7, the V gene TRBV4-1, with TRBD1 identical over 9 bases. The CDR3 covers 16 residues. The V gene end was trimmed by 3 bases and the J gene end by 2 bases; junction bases not matched to a gene: 8. Germline lookup yields CDR1 MGHRA and CDR2 YSYEKL. Written as DNA, the CDR3 is TGCGCCAGCAGCCAGTTACAGGGGGCAGGACCCTACGAGCAGTACTTC. Protein sequence: CASSQLQGAGPYEQYF.

The rearrangement joins TRBV19 to TRBJ2-5; no clear D gene. The CDR3 extends over 13 amino acids. Germline values: CDR1 LNHDA, CDR2 SQIVND (reference sequence). Deletions cut 2 bases from V and 5 bases from J, with 9 bases between. The CDR3, as DNA: TGTGCCAGTAGTATATCAACGGTGGAGACCCAGTACTTC. Its translation is CASSISTVETQYF.

This chain links TRBV6-6 with TRBJ1-4; D gene unclear. The CDR3 runs 13 residues. Trimming took off 6 bases at V and 6 bases at J, with 11 bases between the two ends. Per germline, CDR1 MNHNY and CDR2 SVGAGI (reference sequence). The CDR3 protein is CASSCPGHEKLFF. The CDR3 DNA reads as TGTGCCAGCAGCTGTCCCGGACATGAAAAACTGTTTTTT.

Notes on this clonotype: Sequence at one end of the junction differs from germline and may be a read error. The chain uses TRBV4-1 and TRBJ1-2, with unresolved D. Germline V gene data show CDR1 as MGHRA and CDR2 as YSYEKL. The CDR3 is 15 amino acids. Here the CDR3 reads CASSQYYARLYGYTF. The CDR3 region has the DNA TGCGCCAGCAGCCAATATTACGCAAGACTCTATGGGTACACCTTC.

This clonotype was seen once. A much larger clone differs from this one at a single base, so this may be a read error. The chain joins TRBV7-9 to TRBJ2-5; unclear D gene. This CDR3 has 13 residues. Germline V lookup: CDR1 SEHNR, CDR2 FQNEAQ (reference sequence). V shed 10 bases and J shed 1 base, with 13 bases lying between them. The CDR3 DNA follows: TGTGCCATCCGTAGGTCTTTCCAAGAGACCCAGTACTTC. Translated, it gives CAIRRSFQETQYF.

Regarding this clonotype: The junction does not match germline at one end; this may be a read error. The rearrangement links TRBV12-3 or TRBV12-4 to TRBJ2-5; 9 bases are a match to TRBD1. CDR3 length: 15 amino acids. The CDR3 spells CVSSSRTGVAATQYF. As DNA, the CDR3 is TGTGTCAGCAGTTCCCGGACAGGGGTGGCAGCGACCCAGTACTTC.

As regards this clonotype: At one boundary the junction diverges from the germline segment, which might be a read error. The chain combines TRBV11-2 with TRBJ2-3; D possibly corresponds to TRBD1 (6 bases). This CDR3 region has 15 residues. Looked up from germline, CDR1 is SGHAT and CDR2 is FQNNGV. The CDR3 spells CASNLAGGAPDTQYF. CDR3 DNA: TGCGCCAGCAACTTAGCTGGGGGCGCGCCAGATACGCAGTATTTT.

As for this clonotype: A much more abundant neighbour one base away suggests this may be a read error. This chain uses TRBV29-1 with TRBJ1-2; 8 bases align to TRBD1. Per germline, CDR1 SQVTM and CDR2 ANQGSEA. The V and J ends lost 8 bases and 8 bases, in that order; junction bases with no gene match: 25. The CDR3 is 17 residues long. The CDR3 is CSIALRAGGRPSRGYTF. The CDR3 bases are TGCAGCATTGCGTTAAGGGCAGGGGGCCGACCCTCTCGAGGCTACACCTTC.

The chain links TRBV12-3 or TRBV12-4 to TRBJ2-1; D remains ambiguous. CDR3 length: 14 residues. Trimming stripped 5 bases from V and 9 bases from J, with 17 bases between. This CDR3 reads CASSPTRLQREQFF. CDR3 bases: TGTGCCAGCAGTCCCACTCGACTTCAACGTGAGCAGTTCTTC.

In the case of this clonotype: Its ends do not fully match the called genes, so a read error is possible. J is TRBJ2-5 and V is TRBV11-1; D is undetermined. The CDR3 has 14 residues. Germline V gene lookup returns CDR1 SGHAT and CDR2 FQDESV (reference sequence). CDR3 nucleotide sequence: TGTACCAGCAGCTTAGCCATTAGGCAAGAGGCCCAGTACTTC. It encodes CTSSLAIRQEAQYF.

Only a few counts were recorded for this clonotype. The gene calls are TRBV20-1 and TRBJ2-3, with D perhaps being TRBD1 or TRBD2 (5 bases each). This CDR3 comprises 17 residues. Germline loops: CDR1 DFQATT, CDR2 SNEGSKA (reference sequence). V gave up 3 bases and J gave up 2 bases, with 21 bases separating them. CDR3 DNA: TGCAGTGCTAGTGGGCTAGACCCCGGGACGAACACAGATACGCAGTATTTT. Protein sequence: CSASGLDPGTNTDTQYF.

Regarding this clonotype: Without the conserved terminal phenylalanine or tryptophan, this CDR3 likely stems from a read error. The chain combines TRBV5-1 with TRBJ2-7; a possible D gene is TRBD1 (6 bases). Germline CDR1 and CDR2: SGHRS and YFSETQ. This CDR3 contains 14 residues. V was cut by 2 bases and J by 4 bases, with 13 bases left in between. CDR3 DNA sequence: TGCGCCAGCAGCTTAAAGACAGGATGGTACGAGCAGTACTTA. As protein: CASSLKTGWYEQYL.

To note about this clonotype: This is likely a read error, given that the CDR3 carries no conserved phenylalanine or tryptophan at its end. The DNA is omitted, as the CDR3 cannot be located on it reliably, and the CDR3 follows TCRdb's listing. The V gene is TRBV6-5, the J gene TRBJ2-3; the table assigns TRBD1, which was not confirmed against the DNA. CDR1 is MNHEY, CDR2 SVGAGI, per germline. Counting both end residues, the CDR3 totals 15 amino acids. The CDR3 here is CASSPQGQNTDTHYS.

This clonotype was detected only a few times. The rearrangement uses TRBV6-5 and TRBJ1-5; TRBD1 aligns across 8 bases. Trimming removed 7 bases from V and 3 bases from J; junction bases left unmatched: 17. Per germline, CDR1 MNHEY and CDR2 SVGAGI. This CDR3 is 18 amino acids long. The CDR3 protein is CASNQQMDRVQINQPQHF. The CDR3 coding sequence is TGTGCCAGCAATCAGCAGATGGACAGGGTGCAGATCAATCAGCCCCAGCATTTT.

In the case of this clonotype: Since a much larger clone is just one base distant, this may be a read error. The V call is TRBV7-8, the J call TRBJ1-1, with 7 nucleotides matching TRBD1. Germline assignment: CDR1 SGHVS and CDR2 FQNEAQ. The CDR3 length is 14 residues. CDR3 bases: TGTGCCGGCAGCCTATCCGGGACAGCCGGGGAAGCTTTCTTT. This encodes CAGSLSGTAGEAFF.

This clonotype was seen at least ten times. Just one base apart from a much larger clone, this may be a read error. The rearrangement links TRBV5-1 to TRBJ2-5, with D possibly matching TRBD1 (5 bases). V shed 1 base and J shed 7 bases, with 5 bases lying between them. The CDR3 is 11 amino acids. CDR1 is SGHRS, CDR2 YFSETQ, per germline. The chain's CDR3 is CASSLRGTQYF. For the CDR3, the DNA is TGCGCCAGCAGCTTGAGGGGGACCCAGTACTTC.

The rearrangement uses TRBV7-9 and TRBJ2-5, with a possible D match to TRBD2 (6 bases). The CDR3 runs 13 residues. Trimming removed 3 bases at V and 10 bases at J, with 15 bases between. Per germline, CDR1 SEHNR and CDR2 FQNEAQ (reference sequence). The CDR3 here is CASSLGGDSYQYF. CDR3 bases: TGTGCCAGCAGCTTGGGGGGAGACAGTTACCAGTACTTC.

A single count supports this clonotype. One junction end does not reproduce the germline sequence, and a read error may be involved. This sequence joins TRBV5-1 and TRBJ1-1; D unresolved. This CDR3 has 12 residues. Looked up from germline, CDR1 is SGHRS and CDR2 is YFSETQ. In DNA, the CDR3 is TGCGCCTGCAGCCTGAAGGGCACTGAAGCTTTCTTT. It translates to CACSLKGTEAFF. Supplemented by reference TRBV5-1 and TRBJ1-1, the full variable domain reads KAGVTQTPRYLIKTRGQQVTLSCSPISGHRSVSWYQQTPGQGLQFLFEYFSETQRNKGNFPGRFSGRQFSNSRSEMNVSTLELGDSALYLCACSLKGTEAFFGQGTRLTVV.

This clonotype was detected only a few times. A read error may account for a junction end that differs from germline. The chain couples TRBV20-1 to TRBJ1-1; D might be TRBD1 (6 bases). Germline assignment: CDR1 DFQATT and CDR2 SNEGSKA (reference sequence). The CDR3 totals 14 residues. The DNA for the CDR3 is TGCAGTGTTAGAGGCGGGGGGGCGAGGACTGAAGCTTTCTTT. It is translated as CSVRGGGARTEAFF.